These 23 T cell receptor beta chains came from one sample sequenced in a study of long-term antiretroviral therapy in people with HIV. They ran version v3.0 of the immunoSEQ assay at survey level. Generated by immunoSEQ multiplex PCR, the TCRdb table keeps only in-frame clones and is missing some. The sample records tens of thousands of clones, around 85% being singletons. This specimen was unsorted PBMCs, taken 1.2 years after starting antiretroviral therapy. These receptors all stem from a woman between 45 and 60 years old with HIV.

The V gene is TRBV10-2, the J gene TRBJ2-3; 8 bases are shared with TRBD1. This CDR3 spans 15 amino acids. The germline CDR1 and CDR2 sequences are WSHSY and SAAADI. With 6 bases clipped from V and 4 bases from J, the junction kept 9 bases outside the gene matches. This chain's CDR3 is CASRVGQGGADTQYF. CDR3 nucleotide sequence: TGCGCCAGCAGGGTTGGACAGGGTGGTGCAGATACGCAGTATTTT.

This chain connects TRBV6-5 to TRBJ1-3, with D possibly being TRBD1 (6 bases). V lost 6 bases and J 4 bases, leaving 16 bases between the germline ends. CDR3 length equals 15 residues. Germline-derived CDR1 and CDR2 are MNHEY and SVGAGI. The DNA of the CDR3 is TGTGCCAGCAGGCGGGAGGGGGTAAGCGGAAACACCATATATTTT. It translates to CASRREGVSGNTIYF.

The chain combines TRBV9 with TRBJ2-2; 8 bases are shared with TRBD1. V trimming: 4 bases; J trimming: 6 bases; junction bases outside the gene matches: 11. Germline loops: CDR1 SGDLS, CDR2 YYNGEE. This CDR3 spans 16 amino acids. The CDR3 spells CASSTRQGYVAGELFF. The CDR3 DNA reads TGTGCCAGCAGCACCCGACAGGGGTATGTCGCCGGGGAGCTGTTTTTT.

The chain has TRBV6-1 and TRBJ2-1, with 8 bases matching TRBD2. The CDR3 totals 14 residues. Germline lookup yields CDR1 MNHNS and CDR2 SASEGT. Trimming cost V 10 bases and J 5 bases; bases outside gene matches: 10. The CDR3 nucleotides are TGTGCCACCGCCGGGGGGGTAGTCGACAATGAGCAGTTCTTC. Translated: CATAGGVVDNEQFF.

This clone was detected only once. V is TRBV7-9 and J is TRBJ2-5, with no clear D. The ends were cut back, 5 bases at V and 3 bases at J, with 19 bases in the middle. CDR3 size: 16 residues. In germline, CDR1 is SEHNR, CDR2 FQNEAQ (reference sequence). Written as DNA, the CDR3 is TGTGCCAGCAGCCCCATCGGGCCGATGGTAAAAGAGACCCAGTACTTC. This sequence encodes CASSPIGPMVKETQYF.

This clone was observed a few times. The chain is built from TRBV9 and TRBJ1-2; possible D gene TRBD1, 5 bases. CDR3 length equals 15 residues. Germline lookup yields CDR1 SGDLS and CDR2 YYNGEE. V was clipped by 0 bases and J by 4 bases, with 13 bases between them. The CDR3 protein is CASSVEGEGFYGYTF. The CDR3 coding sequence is TGTGCCAGCAGCGTAGAAGGGGAAGGGTTCTATGGCTACACCTTC.

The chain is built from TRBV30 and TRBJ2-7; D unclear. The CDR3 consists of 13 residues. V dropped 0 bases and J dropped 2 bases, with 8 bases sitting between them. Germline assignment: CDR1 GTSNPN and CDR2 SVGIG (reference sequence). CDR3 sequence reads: CAWSVNGPYEQYF. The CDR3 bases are TGTGCCTGGAGTGTGAACGGGCCCTACGAGCAGTACTTC.

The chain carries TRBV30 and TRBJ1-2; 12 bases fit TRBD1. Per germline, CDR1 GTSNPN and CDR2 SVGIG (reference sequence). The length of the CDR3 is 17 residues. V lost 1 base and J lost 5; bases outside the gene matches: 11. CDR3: CAWSGGTGGAVGYGYTF. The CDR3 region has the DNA TGTGCCTGGAGTGGAGGGACAGGGGGCGCGGTAGGGTATGGCTACACCTTC.

The CDR3 bases are TGTGCCAGCAGCTTGGGAGTCCCTAACTATGGCTACACCTTC. As protein: CASSLGVPNYGYTF. The gene calls are TRBV5-6 and TRBJ1-2, with D uncertain. There are 14 residues in the CDR3. The V end lost 0 bases, the J end lost 0 bases, and 6 bases lay between the germline ends. Germline CDR1 SGHDT, CDR2 YYEEEE.

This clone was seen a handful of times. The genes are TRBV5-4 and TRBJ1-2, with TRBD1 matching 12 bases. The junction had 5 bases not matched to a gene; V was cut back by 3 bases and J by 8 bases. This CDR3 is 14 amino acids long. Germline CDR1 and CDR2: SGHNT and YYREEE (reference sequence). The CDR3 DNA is TGTGCCAGCAGCTGGGACAGGGGGCTTCGCGGCTACACCTTC. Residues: CASSWDRGLRGYTF.

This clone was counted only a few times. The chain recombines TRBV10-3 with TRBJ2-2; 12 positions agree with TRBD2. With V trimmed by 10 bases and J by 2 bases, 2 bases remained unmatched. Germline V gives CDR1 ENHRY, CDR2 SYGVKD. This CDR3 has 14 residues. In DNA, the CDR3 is TGTGCCACTAGCGGGGGGGATAACACCGGGGAGCTGTTTTTT. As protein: CATSGGDNTGELFF.

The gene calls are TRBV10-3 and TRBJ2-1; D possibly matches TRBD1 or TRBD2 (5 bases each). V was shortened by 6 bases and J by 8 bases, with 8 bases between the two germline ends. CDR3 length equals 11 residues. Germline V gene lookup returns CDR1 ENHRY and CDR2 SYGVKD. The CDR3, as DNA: TGTGCCATCAGACGGGACCATGAGCAGTTCTTC. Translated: CAIRRDHEQFF.

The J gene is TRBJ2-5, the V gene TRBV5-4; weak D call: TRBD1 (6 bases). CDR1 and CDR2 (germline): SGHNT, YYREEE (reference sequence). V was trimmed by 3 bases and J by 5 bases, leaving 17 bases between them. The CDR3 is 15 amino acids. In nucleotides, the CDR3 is TGTGCCAGCAGCTCCTCCCCAGGGGATGGGGAGACCCAGTACTTC. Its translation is CASSSSPGDGETQYF.

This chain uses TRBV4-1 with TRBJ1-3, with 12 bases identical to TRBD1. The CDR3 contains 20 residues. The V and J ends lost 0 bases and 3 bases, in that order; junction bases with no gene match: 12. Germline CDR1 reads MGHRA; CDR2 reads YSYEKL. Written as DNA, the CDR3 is TGCGCCAGCAGCCAAGATCGAAATCCGGGACAGGGGGCGCGTGGAAACACCATATATTTT. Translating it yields CASSQDRNPGQGARGNTIYF.

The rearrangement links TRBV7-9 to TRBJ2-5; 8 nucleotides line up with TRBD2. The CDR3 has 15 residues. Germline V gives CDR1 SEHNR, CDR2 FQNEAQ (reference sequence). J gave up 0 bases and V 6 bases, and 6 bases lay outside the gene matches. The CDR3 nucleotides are TGTGCCAGCAGTTTCACGGGGGGGTACCAAGAGACCCAGTACTTC. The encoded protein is CASSFTGGYQETQYF.

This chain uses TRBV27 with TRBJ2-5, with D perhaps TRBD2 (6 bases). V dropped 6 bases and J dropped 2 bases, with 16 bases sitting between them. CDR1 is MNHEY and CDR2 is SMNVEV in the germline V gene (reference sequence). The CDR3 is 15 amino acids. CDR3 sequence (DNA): TGTGCCAGCAGGCTCGAGCTAGCGCAACAAGAGACCCAGTACTTC. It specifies CASRLELAQQETQYF.

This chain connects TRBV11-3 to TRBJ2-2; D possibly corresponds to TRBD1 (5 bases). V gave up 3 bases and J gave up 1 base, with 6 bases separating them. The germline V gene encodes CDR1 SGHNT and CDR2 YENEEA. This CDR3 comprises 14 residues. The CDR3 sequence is CASSFQGNTGELFF. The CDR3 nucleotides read TGTGCCAGCAGCTTCCAGGGGAACACCGGGGAGCTGTTTTTT.

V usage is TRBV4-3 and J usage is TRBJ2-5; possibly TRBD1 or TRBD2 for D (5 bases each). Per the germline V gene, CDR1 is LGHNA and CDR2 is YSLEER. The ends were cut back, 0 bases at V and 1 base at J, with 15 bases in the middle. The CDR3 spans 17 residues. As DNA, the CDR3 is TGCGCCAGCAGCCAAGATGCGCCCCCGGGGCCCCAAGAGACCCAGTACTTC. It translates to CASSQDAPPGPQETQYF.

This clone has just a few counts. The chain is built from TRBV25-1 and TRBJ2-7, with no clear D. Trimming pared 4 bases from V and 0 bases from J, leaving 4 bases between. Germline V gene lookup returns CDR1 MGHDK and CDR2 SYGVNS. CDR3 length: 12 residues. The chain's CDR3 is CASSGISYEQYF. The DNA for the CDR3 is TGTGCCAGCAGTGGAATCTCCTACGAGCAGTACTTC.

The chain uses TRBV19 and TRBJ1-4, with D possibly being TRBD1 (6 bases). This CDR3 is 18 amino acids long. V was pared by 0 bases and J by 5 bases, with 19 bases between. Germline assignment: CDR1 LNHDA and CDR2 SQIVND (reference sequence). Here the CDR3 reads CASSIDLIGGTENEKLFF. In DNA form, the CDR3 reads TGTGCCAGTAGTATAGATCTTATAGGGGGGACGGAGAATGAAAAACTGTTTTTT.

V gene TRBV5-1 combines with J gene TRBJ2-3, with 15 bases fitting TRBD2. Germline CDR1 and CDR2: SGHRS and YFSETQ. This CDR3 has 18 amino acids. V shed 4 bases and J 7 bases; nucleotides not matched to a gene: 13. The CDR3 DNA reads TGCGCCAGCAGCACGGGACTAGCGGGGGGCCCTCACATAAATACGCAGTATTTT. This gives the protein CASSTGLAGGPHINTQYF.

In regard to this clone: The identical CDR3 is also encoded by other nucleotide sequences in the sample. The CDR3 region has the DNA TGCGCCAGCAGCTTGGTAGGGGCTGGGGCAGAAGCTTTCTTT. Protein sequence: CASSLVGAGAEAFF. V usage is TRBV5-1 and J usage is TRBJ1-1; possible D gene TRBD1, 5 bases. The V end was cut by 0 bases, the J end by 8 bases, with 14 bases between. The CDR3 sequence is 14 residues long. The germline gives CDR1 SGHRS, CDR2 YFSETQ.

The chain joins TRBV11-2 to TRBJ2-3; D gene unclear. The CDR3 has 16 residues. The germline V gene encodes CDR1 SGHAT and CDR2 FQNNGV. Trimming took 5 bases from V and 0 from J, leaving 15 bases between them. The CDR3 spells CASSPERVISTDTQYF. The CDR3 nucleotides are TGTGCCAGCAGCCCCGAAAGGGTGATAAGCACAGATACGCAGTATTTT. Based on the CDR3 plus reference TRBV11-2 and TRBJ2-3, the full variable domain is EAGVAQSPRYKIIEKRQSVAFWCNPISGHATLYWYQQILGQGPKLLIQFQNNGVVDDSQLPKDRFSAERLKGVDSTLKIQPAKLEDSAVYLCASSPERVISTDTQYFGPGTRLTVL.